The clone carrying this T cell receptor (beta chain) was observed a handful of times. As yet, its antigen is unknown. The sample originates from a study of cytomegalovirus exposure and HLA in healthy donors. Overall study results and limits: A missense DCLRE1C variant was associated with V- and J-gene trimming of TCR beta chains in a later analysis, and an independent cohort replicated the association. Reported findings show TCR beta sequences accurately forecast HLA-A and HLA-B alleles in most subjects.

Trimming cost V 6 bases and J 2 bases; bases outside gene matches: 7. The germline V gene encodes CDR1 MDHEN and CDR2 SYDVKM. The CDR3 loop spans 16 amino acids. The PCR used 60 Vbeta and 13 Jbeta primers. TCRdb's copy holds only in-frame clones and misses some; the assay was immunoSEQ multiplex PCR. Of 95,000 to 150,000 clones detected, approximately 15% appear once; the ten largest clones hold 1.9%. The sequenced material came from PBMCs. This TCR was sampled from a woman younger than 35 in good health and CMV-seronegative. The chain couples TRBV28 to TRBJ2-6; 7 bases agree with TRBD2. The DNA for the CDR3 is TGTGCCAGCAGCCAGCCGGGGGGAGCTGGGGCCAACGTCCTGACTTTC. It specifies CASSQPGGAGANVLTF.